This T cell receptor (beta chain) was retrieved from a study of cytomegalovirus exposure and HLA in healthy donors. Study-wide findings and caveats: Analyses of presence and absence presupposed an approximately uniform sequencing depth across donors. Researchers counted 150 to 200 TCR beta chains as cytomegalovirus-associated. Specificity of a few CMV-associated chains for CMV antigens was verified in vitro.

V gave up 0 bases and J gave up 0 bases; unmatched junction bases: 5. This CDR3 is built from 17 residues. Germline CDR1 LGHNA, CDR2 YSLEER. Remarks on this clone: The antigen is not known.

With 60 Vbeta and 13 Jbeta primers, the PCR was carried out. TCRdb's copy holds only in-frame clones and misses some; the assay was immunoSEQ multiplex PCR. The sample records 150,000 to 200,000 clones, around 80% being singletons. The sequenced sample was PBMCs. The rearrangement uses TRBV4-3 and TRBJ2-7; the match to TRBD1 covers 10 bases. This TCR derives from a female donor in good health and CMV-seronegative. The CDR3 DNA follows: TGCGCCAGCAGCCAAGATTTGGGGACAGGGGTCTCCTACGAGCAGTACTTC. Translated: CASSQDLGTGVSYEQYF.